A selection of T cell receptor beta chains follows, all from one sample in a study of control samples from healthy donors and cancer patients. Clones were sequenced by immunoSEQ multiplex PCR, and TCRdb holds only the in-frame ones, with some missing. The repertoire has 99,000 or so clones, around 82% of them found once; the top ten carry roughly 2%. Input material: blood. These TCRs come from a man aged 55 to 70 in good health. The CDR3 runs from the conserved cysteine through the conserved F or W. D genes are given only for firm matches.

v_call d_call cdr3_length cdr3_aa
TRBV5-5 . 16 CASSPELGSYQETQYF
TRBV19 . 15 CATGPRGSLNTEAFF
TRBV30 TRBD2 13 CAWSVLAGNRQFF
TRBV5-4 TRBD2 16 CASSRLAGQNTGELFF
TRBV4-1 TRBD1 16 CASSPSGGQGSEKLFF
TRBV4-1 TRBD1 15 CASSLNQGADQPQHF
TRBV10-1 . 11 CASSRNNEQFF
TRBV19 . 13 CASLGTSNQPQHF
TRBV29-1 TRBD1 13 CSAQDRAIGELFF
TRBV24-1 . 13 CATSGAGQNIQYF
TRBV4-1 . 13 CASSQDPLTEQFF
TRBV6-5 . 14 CASNTPGAPYEQYF
TRBV30 TRBD1 15 CAWSVQGGGGYGYTF
TRBV14 TRBD2 15 CASSPGLAGVETQYF
TRBV6-2/TRBV6-3 . 14 CASSYDGASYEQYF
TRBV11-2 . 13 CASSRRGDTEAFF
TRBV5-4 TRBD1 16 CASSQETGATLETQYF
TRBV15 . 15 CATSREFDGASEQYF
TRBV5-1 . 12 CASSLGLDEQYF
TRBV5-5 . 15 CASSLEAGAEYGYTF
TRBV5-1 . 14 CASSLDGTPYEQYF
TRBV7-9 . 14 CASSPRTTSYEQYF
TRBV11-2 . 15 CASSLGEGTGNEQFF
TRBV19 . 13 CASSTQGTDTQYF
TRBV7-3 . 14 CASSLNGAIGELFF
TRBV3-1/TRBV3-2 TRBD1 15 CASSARTGPVPPLHF
TRBV21-1 . 12 CASSPSGYEQYF
TRBV5-8 . 13 CASSLARYNEQFF
TRBV28 . 14 CASSPSRRGSEAFF
TRBV10-2 . 12 CASSLRADTQYF
TRBV5-1 TRBD2 16 CASSLGGRAIKSEQFF
TRBV7-8 TRBD2 18 CASSPGTSGGLRTDTQYF
TRBV30 . 14 CAWREDSYSYEQYF
TRBV6-1 . 16 CASSEAVDNSGNTIYF
TRBV4-1 TRBD1 15 CASSHPRTGKETQYF
TRBV9 . 14 CASSAQTGTGELFF
TRBV7-9 TRBD2 14 CASSFSGSGETQYF
TRBV12-5 . 18 CASGFAGDGVLNTGELFF
TRBV7-9 . 15 CASSEGLPGNYGYTF
TRBV5-1 . 13 CASSWNREIEAFF
TRBV7-8 TRBD2 16 CASSFPTSGILGEQYF
TRBV4-2 . 15 CASSQDPRSIVEQYF
TRBV3-1/TRBV3-2 . 13 CASSQDRTNEQFF
TRBV6-4 TRBD1 14 CASSRQGGTDTQYF
TRBV27 . 17 CASSLRLRRSSGETQYF
TRBV5-1 . 14 CASTGGGAQETQYF
TRBV5-8 . 13 CASSLVNALGQYF
TRBV30 TRBD1 14 CAFSMDRGQETQYF
TRBV7-9 . 14 CASCDDRWNTEAFF
TRBV19 . 14 CASSMNPAGYEQYF
TRBV7-2 . 14 CASSPSRGTDTQYF
TRBV4-1 TRBD1 14 CASSLQGVGEKLFF
TRBV14 TRBD1 15 CASSRTGDGNTEAFF
TRBV19 . 14 CASAGTGGAYGYTF
TRBV28 . 17 CASSFGFSSESTDTQYF
TRBV3-1/TRBV3-2 . 13 CASSMYRDTEAFF
TRBV7-3 TRBD2 18 CASSPQPRGEDGTDTQYF
TRBV4-1 TRBD2 18 CASSQGLAGGPEFNEQFF
TRBV11-1 TRBD1 16 CASSLSRTGHTGELFF